This T cell receptor (beta chain) is from a study of T cells in tuberculosis. Using immunoSEQ multiplex PCR, the repertoire was profiled, and TCRdb retains in-frame clones only, with some absent. The sample has some 31,000 clones, roughly 86% seen once; the top ten hold 4% to 6.5%. This CDR3 comprises 15 residues. The V and J ends lost 3 bases and 1 base respectively, with 12 bases between them. Germline loops: CDR1 LNHDA, CDR2 SQIVND (reference sequence). Time point of the sample: new active TB diagnosis, blood taken before or within 7 days of starting treatment. The chain is built from TRBV19 and TRBJ1-1; perhaps TRBD1 as D (6 bases). The TCR originated in an adult with tuberculosis. Specimen: PBMCs, collected at tuberculosis diagnosis. CDR3 sequence reads: CASSMMGHSNTEAFF. The DNA for the CDR3 is TGTGCCAGTAGTATGATGGGACACTCGAACACTGAAGCTTTCTTT.